This record covers a single TCR beta chain. Its antigen is not yet known. The sample holds no much larger clone one base away, and base qualities are not on file. The immunoSEQ Assay was the method used to sequence TCRbeta CDR3 regions. After extraction, genomic DNA underwent amplification by bias-controlled multiplex PCR, followed by high-throughput sequencing. The authors' analysis ran thus. Collapsing and filtering of sequences were performed to quantify the absolute abundance of each unique TCRbeta CDR3 region. Usable DNA was measured by amplifying reference genes present in all nucleated cells, and TCRbeta template counts were normalized to that usable DNA to estimate T cell fraction. Repertoire TCRs were annotated as SARS-CoV-2-specific when V gene, CDR3 amino acid sequence and J gene were exactly matched to a known reactive TCR set. The reference SARS-CoV-2 TCR set came from MIRA and was filtered for enrichment in COVID-19-positive ImmuneCODE repertoires, removing public or cross-reactive TCRs. Drawing on the MIRA antigens, annotated TCRs were analysed further at the level of specific ORF or position within ORF. Depth was the summed frequency of annotated unique rearrangements, while breadth was defined as annotated unique rearrangements over total unique productive rearrangements. TCR breadth was compared between groups using two-sided Wilcoxon rank-sum tests. The table was pulled from immuneACCESS by TCRdb, which kept in-frame rearrangements only. Such tables lose some clones; where checked, under half of the loss comes from unresolved V genes, and the rest has no known cause. V and J calls and clone size are given by that table; D and trimming were obtained from the DNA. This sample holds under 550,000 clones; 88% were observed only once. The leading ten clones occupy approximately 4% of the sample.

This entry is derived from a study of Ad26.COV2.S vaccination and SARS-CoV-2 variants (dated by TCRdb to 2020 to 2023). Background on the whole study: Donors in the vaccine arm were drawn from COV1001, a phase I-IIa trial of Ad26.COV2.S in healthy adults that was multicentre, randomized, double-blind and placebo-controlled. Dosing of Ad26.COV2.S was intramuscular, at either 5x10^10 or 1x10^11 viral particles, delivered as one shot or as two shots spaced 56 days apart. TCRbeta repertoire sequencing was used to assess the specificity and breadth of SARS-CoV-2-reactive T cell receptors after Ad26.COV2.S vaccination. A total of 32 samples were included in the TCR-sequenced set, comprising some 20 Ad26.COV2.S vaccine recipients, 5 placebo recipients and 8 SARS-CoV-2 convalescent individuals. Trial participants were randomized into five groups of five: low-dose or high-dose Ad26.COV2.S given once or twice, or placebo on both occasions. Throughout the experiments and outcome assessment, investigators stayed blinded to trial group allocation. General conclusions and limits of the study: Compared with placebo recipients, Ad26.COV2.S recipients showed higher spike-specific TCR breadth (P = 0.0014). After vaccination, spike-specific CD8+ and CD4+ T cell responses were reported to show substantial breadth. The authors noted that the TCR breadth and depth analyses may have underestimated total T cell responses. Vaccine and placebo recipients had similar non-spike TCR breadth, a finding consistent with the vaccine containing only spike. The study was not powered to compare responses between vaccine doses or regimens.

What this sample's treatment or condition label stands for: some 20 received Ad26.COV2.S at low or high dose, single or two shots; about 5 received placebo; per-sample allocation not given. For vaccine and placebo recipients, the sequenced repertoires came from samples collected on day 63 after the first injection. In Cohort 1b, some 25 adults aged 18-55 years were enrolled at a single site in Boston, USA, between 29 July and 7 August 2020. As a vaccine, Ad26.COV2.S was a replication-incompetent adenovirus type 26 vector that expressed a prefusion-stabilized SARS-CoV-2 spike protein derived from the original Wuhan strain. This receptor was identified in a person aged 18 to 65 who received the Ad26.COV2.S COVID-19 vaccine or a placebo. The sequencing here drew on peripheral blood, taken in a trial of Ad26.COV2.S vaccine versus placebo.

This receptor has the CDR3 CASKGQAFYGYTF. The DNA is as follows: TGTGCCAGTAAAGGACAGGCCTTTTATGGCTACACCTTC. Here the chain combines TRBV19 and TRBJ1-2, with 7 middle bases fitting TRBD1. The germline V end is reduced by 7 bases and the J end by 5 bases; junction bases left unmatched: 7. The CDR3 spans 13 residues, from the cysteine through the phenylalanine. Only the CDR3 portion is preserved as DNA: 39 bases, with reading frame beginning at the first base. The germline V gene (reference sequence) gives CDR1 as LNHDA and CDR2 as SQIVND.